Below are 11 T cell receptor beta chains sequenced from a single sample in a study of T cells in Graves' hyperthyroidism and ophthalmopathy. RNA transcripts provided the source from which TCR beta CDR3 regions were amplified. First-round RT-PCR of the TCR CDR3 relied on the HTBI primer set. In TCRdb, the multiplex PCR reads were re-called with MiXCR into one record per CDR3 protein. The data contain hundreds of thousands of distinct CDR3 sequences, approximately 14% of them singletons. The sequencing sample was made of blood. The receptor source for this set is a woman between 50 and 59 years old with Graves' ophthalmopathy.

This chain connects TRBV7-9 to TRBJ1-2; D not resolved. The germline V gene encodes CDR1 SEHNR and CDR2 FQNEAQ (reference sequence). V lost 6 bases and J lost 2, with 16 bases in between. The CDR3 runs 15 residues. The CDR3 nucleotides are TGTGCCAGCAGGAGTACCGGGAACTCGAACTATGGCTACACCTTC. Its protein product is CASRSTGNSNYGYTF.

The CDR3 sequence: CASSQDHPSGRYEQYF. In DNA, the CDR3 is TGTGCCAGCAGCCAAGATCATCCTAGCGGGAGATACGAGCAGTACTTC. The chain links TRBV14 to TRBJ2-7; 10 bases agree with TRBD2. The CDR3 is 16 amino acids. V was clipped by 0 bases and J by 4 bases; unmatched bases: 6. Germline-derived CDR1 and CDR2 are SGHDN and FVKESK.

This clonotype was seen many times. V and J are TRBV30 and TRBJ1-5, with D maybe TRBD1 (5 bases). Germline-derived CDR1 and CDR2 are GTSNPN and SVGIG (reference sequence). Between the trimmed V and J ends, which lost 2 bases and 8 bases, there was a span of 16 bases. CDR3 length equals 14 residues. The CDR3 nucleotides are TGTGCCTGGAGTACTCGGGACCCGATGGAGCCCCAGCATTTT. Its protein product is CAWSTRDPMEPQHF.

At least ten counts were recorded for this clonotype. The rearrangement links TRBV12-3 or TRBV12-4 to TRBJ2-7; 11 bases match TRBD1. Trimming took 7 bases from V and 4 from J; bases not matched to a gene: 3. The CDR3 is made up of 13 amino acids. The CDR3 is CASMGDRGYEQYF. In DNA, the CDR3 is TGTGCCAGCATGGGGGACAGGGGGTACGAGCAGTACTTC.

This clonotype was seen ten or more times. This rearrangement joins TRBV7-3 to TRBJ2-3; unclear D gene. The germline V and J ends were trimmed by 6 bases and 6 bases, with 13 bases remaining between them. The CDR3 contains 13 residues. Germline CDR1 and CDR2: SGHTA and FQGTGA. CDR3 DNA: TGTGCCAGCAGTTGGACCTGGGTGGATACGCAGTATTTT. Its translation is CASSWTWVDTQYF.

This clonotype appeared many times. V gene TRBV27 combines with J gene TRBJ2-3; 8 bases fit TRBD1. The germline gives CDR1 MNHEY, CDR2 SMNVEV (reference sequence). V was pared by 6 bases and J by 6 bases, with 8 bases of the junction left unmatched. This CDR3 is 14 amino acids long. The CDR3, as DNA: TGTGCCAGCAGCCGGACAGGGACATGGGATACGCAGTATTTT. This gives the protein CASSRTGTWDTQYF.

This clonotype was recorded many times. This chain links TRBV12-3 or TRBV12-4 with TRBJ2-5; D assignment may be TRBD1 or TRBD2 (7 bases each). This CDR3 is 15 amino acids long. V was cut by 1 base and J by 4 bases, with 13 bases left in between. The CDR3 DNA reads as TGTGCCAGCAGTTTAGGACAGGGAGGGGGAGAGACCCAGTACTTC. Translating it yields CASSLGQGGGETQYF.

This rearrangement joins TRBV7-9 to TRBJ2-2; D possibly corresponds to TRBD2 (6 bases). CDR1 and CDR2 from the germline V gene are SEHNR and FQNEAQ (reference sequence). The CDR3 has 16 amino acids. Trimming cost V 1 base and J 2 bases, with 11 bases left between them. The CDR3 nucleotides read TGTGCCAGCAGCTTAGGGGACTTTCCTAACACCGGGGAGCTGTTTTTT. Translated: CASSLGDFPNTGELFF.

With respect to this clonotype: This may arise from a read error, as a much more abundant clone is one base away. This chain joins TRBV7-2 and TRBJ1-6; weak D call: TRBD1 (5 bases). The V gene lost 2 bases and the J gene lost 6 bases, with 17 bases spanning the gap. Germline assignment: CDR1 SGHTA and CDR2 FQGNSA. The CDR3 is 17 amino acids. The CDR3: CASSLLPGRTVNSPLHF. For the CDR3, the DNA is TGTGCCAGCAGCTTACTTCCGGGACGGACTGTTAATTCACCCCTCCACTTT.

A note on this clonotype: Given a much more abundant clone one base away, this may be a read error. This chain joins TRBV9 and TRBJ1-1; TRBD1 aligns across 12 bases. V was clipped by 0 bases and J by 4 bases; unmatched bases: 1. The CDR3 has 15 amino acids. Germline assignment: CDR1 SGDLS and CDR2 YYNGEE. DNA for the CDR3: TGTGCCAGCAGCGTAGGGGGACAGGGGGCCACTGAAGCTTTCTTT. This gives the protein CASSVGGQGATEAFF. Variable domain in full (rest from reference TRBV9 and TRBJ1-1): DSGVTQTPKHLITATGQRVTLRCSPRSGDLSVYWYQQSLDQGLQFLIQYYNGEERAKGNILERFSAQQFPDLHSELNLSSLELGDSALYFCASSVGGQGATEAFFGQGTRLTVV.

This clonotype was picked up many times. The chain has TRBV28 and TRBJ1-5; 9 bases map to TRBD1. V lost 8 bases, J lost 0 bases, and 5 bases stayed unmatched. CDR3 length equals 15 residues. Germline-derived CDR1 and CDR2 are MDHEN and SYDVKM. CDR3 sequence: CASLGQGTSNQPQHF. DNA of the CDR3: TGTGCCAGCTTGGGACAGGGAACTAGCAATCAGCCCCAGCATTTT.